The T cell receptor beta chain under discussion was sequenced for a study of CD4 T cells in relation to SARS-CoV-2 and coronaviruses. V shed 6 bases and J 3 bases; nucleotides not matched to a gene: 4. Germline assignment: CDR1 MDHEN and CDR2 SYDVKM. The CDR3 covers 14 residues. Unexposed donor CD4+ T cells date from about 2011-2019, before the COVID-19 pandemic. Uncultured naive and memory CD4+ T cells supplied DNA for deep TCR-beta sequencing. Repertoires were generated with immunoSEQ multiplex PCR, while TCRdb's copy carries only in-frame clones and drops some. Altogether tens of thousands of clones are present, 94% being singletons, with the ten largest covering approximately 0.14%.

V and J are TRBV28 and TRBJ2-1; TRBD1 agrees at 8 bases. The material sequenced was naive CD4+ T cells from PBMCs. As to subset: naive CD4+ T cells isolated by negative enrichment. The sequence derives from a human donor in good health. CDR3 residues: CASRDREIYNEQFF. The CDR3 DNA follows: TGTGCCAGCAGGGACAGGGAAATCTACAATGAGCAGTTCTTC.